These 23 T cell receptor beta chains share one sample of origin, sequenced in a study of cytomegalovirus exposure and HLA in healthy donors. In the PCR, 60 Vbeta and 13 Jbeta primers were used. The repertoire was sequenced with immunoSEQ multiplex PCR; TCRdb's copy has only in-frame clones and lacks some. The sample carries 80,000 to 100,000 clones, around 82% recorded once. Sample: PBMCs. The receptors originated from a man aged 40-49 years in good health and CMV-seronegative.

The genes are TRBV15 and TRBJ1-5, with 8 bases identical to TRBD1. This CDR3 has 15 amino acids. V lost 5 bases and J lost 0; bases outside the gene matches: 3. Germline V gene lookup returns CDR1 LNHNV and CDR2 YYDKDF (reference sequence). The CDR3 protein is CATSWDRYSNQPQHF. In nucleotides, the CDR3 is TGTGCCACCAGCTGGGACAGGTATAGCAATCAGCCCCAGCATTTT.

The J gene is TRBJ2-7, the V gene TRBV6-5, with TRBD1 matching over 7 bases. The CDR3 runs to 14 residues. The V gene's germline CDR1 is MNHEY and CDR2 SVGAGI. After removal of 4 bases from V and 3 bases from J, the junction contained 6 bases not matched to a gene. CDR3 in amino acids: CASSSAGTVYEQYF. The CDR3 DNA sequence: TGTGCCAGCAGTTCCGCCGGGACAGTCTACGAGCAGTACTTC.

In this sample, this clone turned up a few times. The genes are TRBV2 and TRBJ1-6; D ambiguous. V shed 5 bases and J shed 7 bases, with 12 bases lying between them. Germline-derived CDR1 and CDR2 are SNHLY and FYNNEI. The CDR3 length is 14 residues. The CDR3 DNA follows: TGTGCCAGCAGTCTCTCAGAGAGGAATTCACCCCTCCACTTT. Protein sequence: CASSLSERNSPLHF.

V is TRBV9 and J is TRBJ2-3; D gene unclear. V was pared by 0 bases and J by 3 bases, with 5 bases between. This CDR3 contains 13 residues. Germline CDR1 SGDLS, CDR2 YYNGEE. The CDR3 region has the DNA TGTGCCAGCAGCGTAGCCCAGACAGATACGCAGTATTTT. It specifies CASSVAQTDTQYF.

The V call is TRBV11-2, the J call TRBJ1-4; possible D gene TRBD1, 5 bases. V gave up 5 bases and J gave up 5 bases, with 15 bases separating them. CDR3 length: 15 amino acids. The V gene's germline CDR1 is SGHAT and CDR2 FQNNGV. The CDR3 region is CASSPLEGKNEKLFF. The CDR3 nucleotides read TGTGCCAGCAGCCCCCTGGAGGGGAAAAATGAAAAACTGTTTTTT.

The chain uses TRBV28 and TRBJ2-1; D possibly corresponds to TRBD2 (5 bases). V lost 10 bases to trimming and J lost 6 bases, with 13 bases between them. CDR3 length equals 12 residues. Germline V gene data show CDR1 as MDHEN and CDR2 as SYDVKM. DNA of the CDR3: TGTGCCACTGCTGCGGGCCCCAATGAGCAGTTCTTC. Its translation is CATAAGPNEQFF.

The chain uses TRBV5-6 and TRBJ2-3; possible D gene TRBD1, 6 bases. The germline V and J ends were trimmed by 2 bases and 6 bases, with 19 bases remaining between them. From germline, CDR1 is SGHDT and CDR2 YYEEEE. The CDR3 is 16 residues long. The DNA for the CDR3 is TGTGCCAGCAGCTTTGACGAGCTAGCAGGGGCCGATACGCAGTATTTT. Translating gives CASSFDELAGADTQYF.

V and J are TRBV6-5 and TRBJ2-3, with 13 bases matching TRBD2. Germline assignment: CDR1 MNHEY and CDR2 SVGAGI. CDR3 length: 14 amino acids. V dropped 7 bases and J dropped 5; count of bases not matched to a gene: 3. The CDR3 protein is CASTRLAGGDTQYF. As DNA, the CDR3 is TGTGCCAGCACCCGACTAGCGGGGGGAGATACGCAGTATTTT.

This clone appeared a single time. The genes are TRBV10-1 and TRBJ2-7; 8 positions agree with TRBD1. V gave up 4 bases and J gave up 5 bases; unmatched junction bases: 4. There are 13 residues in the CDR3. Looked up from germline, CDR1 is WNHNN and CDR2 is SYGVQD (reference sequence). The CDR3 region is CASSVDREHEQYF. CDR3 DNA: TGCGCCAGCAGTGTGGACAGGGAGCACGAGCAGTACTTC.

About this clone: A read error is likely, as this CDR3 ends without the conserved phenylalanine or tryptophan. The V call is TRBV6-6, the J call TRBJ2-2, with TRBD1 matching over 7 bases. The CDR3 has 15 residues. Germline trimming cut 4 bases from V and 5 bases from J; bases unmatched to any gene: 7. Germline assignment: CDR1 MNHNY and CDR2 SVGAGI (reference sequence). The CDR3 sequence: CASSSRQGGTGELFS. DNA of the CDR3: TGTGCCAGCAGTTCCAGACAGGGTGGGACCGGGGAGCTGTTTTCT.

The genes are TRBV19 and TRBJ1-2; no firm D call. Trimming took 7 bases from V and 2 from J, leaving 17 bases between them. Per germline, CDR1 LNHDA and CDR2 SQIVND (reference sequence). The CDR3 covers 15 residues. CDR3 sequence (DNA): TGTGCCAGTACCCCACCGGGTTCCGAGAACTATGGCTACACCTTC. It translates to CASTPPGSENYGYTF.

This clone was recorded a few times. The gene calls are TRBV19 and TRBJ1-5; TRBD1 is a possible D gene (6 bases). The CDR3 extends over 12 amino acids. CDR1 is LNHDA, CDR2 SQIVND, per germline (reference sequence). The V gene lost 7 bases and the J gene lost 6 bases, with 10 bases spanning the gap. The CDR3 DNA sequence: TGTGCCAGTACAGGGGCGGGTCAGCCCCAGCATTTT. Its translation is CASTGAGQPQHF. The variable domain in full, completed from reference TRBV19 and TRBJ1-5, reads DGGITQSPKYLFRKEGQNVTLSCEQNLNHDAMYWYRQDPGQGLRLIYYSQIVNDFQKGDIAEGYSVSREKKESFPLTVTSAQKNPTAFYLCASTGAGQPQHFGDGTRLSIL.

V and J are TRBV6-1 and TRBJ2-1; 9 bases are shared with TRBD2. This CDR3 is 14 amino acids long. Losses at the gene ends were 5 bases for V and 2 bases for J; bases not matched to a gene: 1. Germline V gives CDR1 MNHNS, CDR2 SASEGT. CDR3 sequence: CASSLAGPYNEQFF. CDR3 DNA sequence: TGTGCCAGCAGTCTAGCGGGGCCCTACAATGAGCAGTTCTTC.

This clone was seen more than once but under ten times. The rearrangement uses TRBV11-1 and TRBJ2-1, with 10 bases matching TRBD2. The V gene end was trimmed by 5 bases and the J gene end by 8 bases; junction bases not matched to a gene: 9. The CDR3 has 15 residues. Germline V lookup: CDR1 SGHAT, CDR2 FQDESV (reference sequence). The CDR3 reads CASSEGLAGVHEQFF. CDR3 nucleotide sequence: TGTGCCAGCAGCGAGGGGCTAGCGGGAGTGCATGAGCAGTTCTTC. Together with reference TRBV11-1 and TRBJ2-1, the CDR3 gives the full variable domain: EAEVAQSPRYKITEKSQAVAFWCDPISGHATLYWYRQILGQGPELLVQFQDESVVDDSQLPKDRFSAERLKGVDSTLKIQPAELGDSAMYLCASSEGLAGVHEQFFGPGTRLTVL.

The chain couples TRBV13 to TRBJ2-2; a possible D gene is TRBD2 (5 bases). CDR1 is PRHDT, CDR2 FYEKMQ, per germline (reference sequence). There are 13 residues in the CDR3. The V gene lost 5 bases and the J gene lost 5 bases, with 9 bases spanning the gap. CDR3 in DNA: TGTGCCAGCAGCACTAGGCGGACCGGGGAGCTGTTTTTT. This encodes CASSTRRTGELFF.

V usage is TRBV6-1 and J usage is TRBJ1-5, with unresolved D. V shed 6 bases and J shed 7 bases, with 13 bases lying between them. Germline V gene lookup returns CDR1 MNHNS and CDR2 SASEGT. The CDR3 is 13 amino acids. The CDR3 DNA is TGTGCCAGCAGGTCCGGGGATCGCCAGCCCCAGCATTTT. This encodes CASRSGDRQPQHF.

The V gene is TRBV28, the J gene TRBJ2-7; 7 bases map to TRBD1. From germline, CDR1 is MDHEN and CDR2 SYDVKM. Losses at the gene ends were 9 bases for V and 5 bases for J; bases not matched to a gene: 10. This CDR3 is built from 13 residues. The CDR3 nucleotides are TGTGCCAGTATGGGACAGCTTGAAAACGAGCAGTACTTC. Encoded protein: CASMGQLENEQYF.

This sequence joins TRBV7-8 and TRBJ2-7; 7 nucleotides align to TRBD1. Trimming took 5 bases from V and 7 from J; bases not matched to a gene: 14. Germline V gene data show CDR1 as SGHVS and CDR2 as FQNEAQ. CDR3 length: 15 residues. The CDR3 reads CASSAPGQRMGEQYF. Written as DNA, the CDR3 is TGTGCCAGCAGCGCGCCGGGACAGAGGATGGGTGAGCAGTACTTC.

V gene TRBV11-2 combines with J gene TRBJ2-3; D gene ambiguous. There are 18 residues in the CDR3. V was shortened by 3 bases and J by 4 bases, with 23 bases between the two germline ends. The V gene's germline CDR1 is SGHAT and CDR2 FQNNGV. This CDR3 is CASSFGRLRTARADTQYF. The CDR3 bases are TGTGCCAGCAGCTTTGGTCGACTGAGAACGGCACGGGCAGATACGCAGTATTTT.

This rearrangement joins TRBV6-6 to TRBJ1-1; 8 bases are shared with TRBD1. With 5 bases clipped from V and 0 bases from J, the junction kept 5 bases outside the gene matches. Germline-derived CDR1 and CDR2 are MNHNY and SVGAGI (reference sequence). The CDR3 length is 15 residues. Written as DNA, the CDR3 is TGTGCCAGCAGTAAAGGGACAGGAGTGAACACTGAAGCTTTCTTT. Translating it yields CASSKGTGVNTEAFF.

CDR3 DNA sequence: TGTGCCAGCACCTCGGGCGGGGGGACAGATACGCAGTATTTT. Its protein product is CASTSGGGTDTQYF. The chain couples TRBV28 to TRBJ2-3, with 8 positions matching TRBD2. The CDR3 contains 14 residues. Germline lookup yields CDR1 MDHEN and CDR2 SYDVKM. V trimming: 7 bases; J trimming: 3 bases; junction bases outside the gene matches: 6.

V gene TRBV6-6 combines with J gene TRBJ2-5, with 8 bases that match TRBD2. After removal of 6 bases from V and 9 bases from J, the junction contained 6 bases not matched to a gene. The V gene's germline CDR1 is MNHNY and CDR2 SVGAGI (reference sequence). There are 12 residues in the CDR3. CDR3 bases: TGTGCCAGCAGCGGGGGGGCCCGGGCCCAGTACTTC. Amino acids: CASSGGARAQYF.

In its sample, this clone was seen once. This sequence joins TRBV5-1 and TRBJ2-1; the D gene is possibly TRBD2 (5 bases). The CDR3 totals 15 residues. Trimming removed 2 bases at V and 3 bases at J, with 12 bases between. Germline CDR1 is SGHRS and CDR2 is YFSETQ. The CDR3, as DNA: TGCGCCAGCAGCTTTGTGGGAGTGGGCTACAATGAGCAGTTCTTC. It specifies CASSFVGVGYNEQFF. The variable domain in full, completed from reference TRBV5-1 and TRBJ2-1, reads KAGVTQTPRYLIKTRGQQVTLSCSPISGHRSVSWYQQTPGQGLQFLFEYFSETQRNKGNFPGRFSGRQFSNSRSEMNVSTLELGDSALYLCASSFVGVGYNEQFFGPGTRLTVL.